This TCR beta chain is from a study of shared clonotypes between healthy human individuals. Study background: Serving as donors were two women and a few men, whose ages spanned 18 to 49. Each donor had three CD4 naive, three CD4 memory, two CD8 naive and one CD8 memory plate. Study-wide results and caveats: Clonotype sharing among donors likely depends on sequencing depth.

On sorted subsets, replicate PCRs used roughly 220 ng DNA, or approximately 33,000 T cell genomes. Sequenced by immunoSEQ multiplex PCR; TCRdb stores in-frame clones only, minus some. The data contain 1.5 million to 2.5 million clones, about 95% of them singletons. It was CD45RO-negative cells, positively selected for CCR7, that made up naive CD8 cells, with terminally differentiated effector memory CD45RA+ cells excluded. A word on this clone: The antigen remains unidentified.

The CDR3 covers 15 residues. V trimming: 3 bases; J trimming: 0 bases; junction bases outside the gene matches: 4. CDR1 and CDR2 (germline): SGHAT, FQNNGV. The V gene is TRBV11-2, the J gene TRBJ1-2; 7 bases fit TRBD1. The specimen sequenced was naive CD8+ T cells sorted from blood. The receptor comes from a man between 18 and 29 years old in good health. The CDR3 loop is CASSLRDRPNYGYTF. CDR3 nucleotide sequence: TGTGCCAGCAGCTTGAGGGACAGACCTAACTATGGCTACACCTTC.